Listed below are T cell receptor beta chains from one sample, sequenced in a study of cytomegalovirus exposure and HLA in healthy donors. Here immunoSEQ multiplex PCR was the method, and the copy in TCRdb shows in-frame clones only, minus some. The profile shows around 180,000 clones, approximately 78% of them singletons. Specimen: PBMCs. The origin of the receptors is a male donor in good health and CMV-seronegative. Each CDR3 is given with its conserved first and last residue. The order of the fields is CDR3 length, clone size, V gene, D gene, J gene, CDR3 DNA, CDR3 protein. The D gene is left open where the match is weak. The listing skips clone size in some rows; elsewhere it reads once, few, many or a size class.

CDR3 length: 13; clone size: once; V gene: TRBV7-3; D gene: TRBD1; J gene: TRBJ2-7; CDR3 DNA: TGTGCCGGACTTAAGGACAGGGGGGACGAGCAGTACTTC; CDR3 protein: CAGLKDRGDEQYF
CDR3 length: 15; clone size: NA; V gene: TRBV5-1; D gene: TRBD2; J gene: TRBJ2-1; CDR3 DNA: TGCGCCAGCAGCCAAATGGGACTAGCGAACAATGAGCAGTTCTTC; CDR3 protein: CASSQMGLANNEQFF
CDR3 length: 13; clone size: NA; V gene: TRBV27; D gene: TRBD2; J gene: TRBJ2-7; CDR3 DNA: TGTGCCACCTCGGGACTAGCGGGCTACGAGCAGTACTTC; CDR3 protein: CATSGLAGYEQYF
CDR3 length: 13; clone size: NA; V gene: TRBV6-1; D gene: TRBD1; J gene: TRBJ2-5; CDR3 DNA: TGTGCCACCAGGACAGGGGGCGCAGAGACCCAGTACTTC; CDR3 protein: CATRTGGAETQYF
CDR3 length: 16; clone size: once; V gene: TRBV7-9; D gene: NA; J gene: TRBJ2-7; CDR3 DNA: TGTGCCAGCAGCTTTTTTTCGGGGTTTAGCTCCTACGAGCAGTACTTC; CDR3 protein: CASSFFSGFSSYEQYF
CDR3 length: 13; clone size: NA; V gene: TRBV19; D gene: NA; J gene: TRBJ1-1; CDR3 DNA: TGTGCCAGTAACAAAGAAACGAACACTGAAGCTTTCTTT; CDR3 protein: CASNKETNTEAFF
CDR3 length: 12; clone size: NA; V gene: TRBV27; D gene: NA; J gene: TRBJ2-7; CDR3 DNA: TGTGCCAGCAAAAGGGGAAGGCACGAGCAGTACTTC; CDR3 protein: CASKRGRHEQYF
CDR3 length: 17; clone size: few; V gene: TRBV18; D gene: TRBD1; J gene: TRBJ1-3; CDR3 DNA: TGTGCCAGCTCACCAATGGCGACAGGGCCTTCTGGGGACACCATATATTTT; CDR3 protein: CASSPMATGPSGDTIYF
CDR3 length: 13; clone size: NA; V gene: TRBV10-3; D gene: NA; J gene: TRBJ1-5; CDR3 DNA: TGTGCCATCAGTGAGCCGGGAGGACAGCCCCAGCATTTT; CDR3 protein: CAISEPGGQPQHF
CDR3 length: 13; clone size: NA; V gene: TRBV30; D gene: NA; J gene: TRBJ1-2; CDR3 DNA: TGTGCCTGGAGGGAGGGACGGATCGGGGGCTACACCTTC; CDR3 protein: CAWREGRIGGYTF
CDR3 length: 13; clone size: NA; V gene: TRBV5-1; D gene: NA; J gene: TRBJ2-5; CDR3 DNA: TGCGCCAGCAGCTTGCCTAGCAAAGAGACCCAGTACTTC; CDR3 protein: CASSLPSKETQYF
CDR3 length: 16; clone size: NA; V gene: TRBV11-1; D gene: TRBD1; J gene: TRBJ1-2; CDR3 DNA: TGTGCCAGCAGCATACGGGACAGGGACTATCACTATGGCTACACCTTC; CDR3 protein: CASSIRDRDYHYGYTF
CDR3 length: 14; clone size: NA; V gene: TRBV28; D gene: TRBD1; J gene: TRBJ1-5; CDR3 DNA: TGTGCCAGCAGATCAGGGGGTAGCAATCAGCCCCAGCATTTT; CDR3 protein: CASRSGGSNQPQHF
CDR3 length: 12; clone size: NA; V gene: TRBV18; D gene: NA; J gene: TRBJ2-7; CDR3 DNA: TGTGCCAGCTCACCCGATAGTTTCGAGCAGTACTTC; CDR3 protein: CASSPDSFEQYF
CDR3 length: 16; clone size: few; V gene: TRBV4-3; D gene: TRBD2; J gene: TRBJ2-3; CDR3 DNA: TGCGCCAGCAGCCAACTAGCGGGGGGGCCGGGAGATACGCAGTATTTT; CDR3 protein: CASSQLAGGPGDTQYF
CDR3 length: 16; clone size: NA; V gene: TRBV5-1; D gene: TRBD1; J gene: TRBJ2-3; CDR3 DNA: TGCGCCAGCAGCTGGACTCCCGGGACAGGGACAGATACGCAGTATTTT; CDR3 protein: CASSWTPGTGTDTQYF
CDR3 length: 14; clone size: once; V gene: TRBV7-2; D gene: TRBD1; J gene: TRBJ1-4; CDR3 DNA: TGTGCCAGCAGCGAATACAGGGGGAATGAAAAACTGTTTTTT; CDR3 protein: CASSEYRGNEKLFF
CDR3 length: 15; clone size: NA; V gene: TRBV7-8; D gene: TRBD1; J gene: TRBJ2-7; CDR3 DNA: TGTGCCAGCAGCCGGACGGGGACAGGGTACTACGAGCAGTACTTC; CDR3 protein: CASSRTGTGYYEQYF
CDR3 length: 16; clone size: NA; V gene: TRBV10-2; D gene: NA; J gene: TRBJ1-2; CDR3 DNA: TGCGCCAGCAGTGAGTCGACGGGGGGGCTGGTCTATGGCTACACCTTC; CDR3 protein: CASSESTGGLVYGYTF
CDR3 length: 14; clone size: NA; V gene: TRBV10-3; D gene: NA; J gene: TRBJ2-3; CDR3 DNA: TGTGCCATCCGACAGGGACTAGGCACAGATACGCAGTATTTT; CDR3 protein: CAIRQGLGTDTQYF
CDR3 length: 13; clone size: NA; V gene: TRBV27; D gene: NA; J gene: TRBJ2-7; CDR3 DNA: TGTGCCAGCAGTTTATCCCCCTCCTACGAGCAGTACTTC; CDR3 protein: CASSLSPSYEQYF
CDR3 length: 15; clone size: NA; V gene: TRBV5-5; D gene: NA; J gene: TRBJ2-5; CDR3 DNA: TGTGCCAGCAGCTCTCTTGGAGAAGTAGTGTGGACCCAGTACTTC; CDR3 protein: CASSSLGEVVWTQYF
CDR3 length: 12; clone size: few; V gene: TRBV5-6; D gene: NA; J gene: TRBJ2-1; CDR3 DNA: TGTGCCAGCAGCTTGGAACTGAATGAGCAGTTCTTC; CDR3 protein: CASSLELNEQFF
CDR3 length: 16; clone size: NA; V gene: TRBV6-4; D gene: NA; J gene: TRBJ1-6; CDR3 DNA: TGTGCCAGCAGCGAGGTCGGGGAACAGTATAATTCACCCCTCCACTTT; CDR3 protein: CASSEVGEQYNSPLHF
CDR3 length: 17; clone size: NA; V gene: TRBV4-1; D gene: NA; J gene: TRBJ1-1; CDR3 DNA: TGCGCCAGCAGCCAAGTCGTGAGGGTCTCTAAGAACACTGAAGCTTTCTTT; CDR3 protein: CASSQVVRVSKNTEAFF
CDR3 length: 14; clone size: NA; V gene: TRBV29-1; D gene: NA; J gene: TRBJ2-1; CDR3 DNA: TGCAGCGTTGCGGGATCACCCCCCTACAATGAGCAGTTCTTC; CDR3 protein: CSVAGSPPYNEQFF
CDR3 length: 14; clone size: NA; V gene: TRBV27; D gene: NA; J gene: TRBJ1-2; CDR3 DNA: TGTGCCAGCAGTTCCCGACAGGTTAACTATGGCTACACCTTC; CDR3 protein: CASSSRQVNYGYTF
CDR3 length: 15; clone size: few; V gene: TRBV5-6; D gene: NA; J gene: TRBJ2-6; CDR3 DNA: TGTGCCAGCAGCTTGTGGAGCTCTGGGGCCAACGTCCTGACTTTC; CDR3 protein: CASSLWSSGANVLTF
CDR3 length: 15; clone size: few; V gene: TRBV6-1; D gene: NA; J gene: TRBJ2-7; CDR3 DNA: TGTGCCAGCAGTGAGGCGAATTGGAGCTCCTACGAGCAGTACTTC; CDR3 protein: CASSEANWSSYEQYF
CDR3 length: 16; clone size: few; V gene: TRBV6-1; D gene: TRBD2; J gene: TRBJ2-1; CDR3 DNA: TGTGCCAGCAGTGGGCGGGAGGGCCGGGTTCTCGGTGAGCAGTTCTTC; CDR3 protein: CASSGREGRVLGEQFF
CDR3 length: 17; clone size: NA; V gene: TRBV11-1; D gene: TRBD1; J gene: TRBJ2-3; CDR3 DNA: TGTGCCAGCAGCTTAGTAGGGACAGGGGGGACCACAGATACGCAGTATTTT; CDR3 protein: CASSLVGTGGTTDTQYF
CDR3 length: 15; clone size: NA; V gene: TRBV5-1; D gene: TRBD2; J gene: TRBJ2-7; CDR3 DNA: TGCGCCAGCAGCTTGAATCGGGAGGGCCTGGGGGAGCAGTACTTC; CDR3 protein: CASSLNREGLGEQYF
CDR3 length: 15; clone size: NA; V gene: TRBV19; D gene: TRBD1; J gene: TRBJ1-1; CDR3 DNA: TGTGCCAGTACACACTCGACAGGGGGCGCGGGTGAAGCTTTCTTT; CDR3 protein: CASTHSTGGAGEAFF
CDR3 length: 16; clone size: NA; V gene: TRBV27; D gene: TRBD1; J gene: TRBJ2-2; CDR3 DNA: TGTGCCAGCAGTTTTTCGGACAGGGCGAACACCGGGGAGCTGTTTTTT; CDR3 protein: CASSFSDRANTGELFF
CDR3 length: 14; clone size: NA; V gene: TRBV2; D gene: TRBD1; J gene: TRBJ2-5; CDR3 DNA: TGTGCCAGCAACCGGGACAGGGGAGGGGAGACCCAGTACTTC; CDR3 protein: CASNRDRGGETQYF
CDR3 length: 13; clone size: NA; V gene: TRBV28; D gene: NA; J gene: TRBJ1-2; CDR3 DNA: TGTGCCAGCTACATAGGGGGGGGCACTGGCTACACCTTC; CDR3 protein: CASYIGGGTGYTF
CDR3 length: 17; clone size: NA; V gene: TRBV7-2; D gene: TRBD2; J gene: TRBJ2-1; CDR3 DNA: TGTGCCAGCAGCTTATGGGCTAGCGGGGCTCTATACAATGAGCAGTTCTTC; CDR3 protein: CASSLWASGALYNEQFF
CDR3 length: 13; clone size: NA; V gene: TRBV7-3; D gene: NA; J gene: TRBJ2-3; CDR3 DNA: TGTGCCAGCAGCCGGACACGCACAGATACGCAGTATTTT; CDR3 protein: CASSRTRTDTQYF
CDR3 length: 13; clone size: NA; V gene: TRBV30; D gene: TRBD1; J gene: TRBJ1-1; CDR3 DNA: TGTGCCTGGAACCTCAGGGGGCTTACTGAAGCTTTCTTT; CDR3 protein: CAWNLRGLTEAFF
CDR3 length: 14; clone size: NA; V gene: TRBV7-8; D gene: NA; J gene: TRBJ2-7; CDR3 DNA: TGTGCCAGCAGCTTAGGGCGGGTCACCTACGAGCAGTACTTC; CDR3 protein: CASSLGRVTYEQYF
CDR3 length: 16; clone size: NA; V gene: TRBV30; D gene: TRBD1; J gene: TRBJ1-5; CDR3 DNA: TGTGCCTGGAGTGTACTACCGATTTGGACAGGTTGGCCCCAGCATTTT; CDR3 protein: CAWSVLPIWTGWPQHF
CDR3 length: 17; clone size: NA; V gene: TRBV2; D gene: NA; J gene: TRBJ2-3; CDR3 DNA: TGTGCCAGCAGCGAGACTCCGCATGGAACTAGCACAGATACGCAGTATTTT; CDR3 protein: CASSETPHGTSTDTQYF
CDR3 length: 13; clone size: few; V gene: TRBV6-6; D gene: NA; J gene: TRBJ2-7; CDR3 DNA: TGTGCCAGCAGTCAGGGGGGCTCCTACGAGCAGTACTTC; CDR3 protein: CASSQGGSYEQYF
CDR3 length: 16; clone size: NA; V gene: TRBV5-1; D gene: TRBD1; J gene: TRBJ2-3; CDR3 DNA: TGCGCCAGCAGCGCCGCCGGGACAGGGGCGGCAGATACGCAGTATTTT; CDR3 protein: CASSAAGTGAADTQYF
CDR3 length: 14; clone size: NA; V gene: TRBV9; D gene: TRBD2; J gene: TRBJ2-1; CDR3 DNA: TGTGCCAGCAGCCTGACTAGCGGGAGGGCCCGGGAGTTCTTC; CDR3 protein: CASSLTSGRAREFF
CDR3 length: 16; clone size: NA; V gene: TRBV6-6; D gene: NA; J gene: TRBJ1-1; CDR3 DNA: TGTGCCAGCAGTTACCCACAGGGTGTTCGGGACACTGAAGCTTTCTTT; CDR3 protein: CASSYPQGVRDTEAFF
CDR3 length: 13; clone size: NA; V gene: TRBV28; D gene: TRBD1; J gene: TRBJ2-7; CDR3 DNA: TGTGCCAGCAGGCACAGGGGGCCCTACGAGCAGTACTTC; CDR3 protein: CASRHRGPYEQYF
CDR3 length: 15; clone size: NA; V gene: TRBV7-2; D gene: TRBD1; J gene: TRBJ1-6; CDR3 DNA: TGTGCCAGCAGCCCGACCCCGGACAGGAATTCACCCCTCCACTTT; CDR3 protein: CASSPTPDRNSPLHF
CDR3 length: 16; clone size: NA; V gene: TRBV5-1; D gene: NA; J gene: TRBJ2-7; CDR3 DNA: TGCGCCAGCAGCGAAGGCCAGGGTCCCCTCCTAGGCGAGCAGTACTTC; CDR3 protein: CASSEGQGPLLGEQYF
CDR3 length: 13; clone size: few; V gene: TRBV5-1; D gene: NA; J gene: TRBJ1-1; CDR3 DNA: TGCGCCACCCAGGACAGAGACCACACTGAAGCTTTCTTT; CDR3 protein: CATQDRDHTEAFF